The 24 T cell receptor beta chains in this list originate from one sample, sequenced in a study of shared clonotypes between healthy human individuals. Using immunoSEQ multiplex PCR, the repertoire was profiled, and TCRdb retains in-frame clones only, with some absent. The table shows over 800,000 clones, with about 92% occurring only once. It was CD45RO-negative cells, positively selected for CCR7, that made up naive CD8 cells, with terminally differentiated effector memory CD45RA+ cells excluded. The sample was naive CD8+ T cells sorted from blood. Source of these receptors: a man aged 25-45 years in good health.

CDR3 DNA sequence: TGCGCCAGCAGCCAAGATTCGACCTGGGGCACTGAAGCTTTCTTT. Protein: CASSQDSTWGTEAFF. J is TRBJ1-1 and V is TRBV4-3, with D uncertain. Trimming removed 0 bases from V and 4 bases from J, with 12 bases in between. Per germline, CDR1 LGHNA and CDR2 YSLEER. This CDR3 is 15 amino acids long.

J is TRBJ1-1 and V is TRBV6-5; possibly TRBD1 for D (6 bases). In germline, CDR1 is MNHEY, CDR2 SVGAGI. This CDR3 region has 15 residues. The V gene lost 1 base and the J gene lost 3 bases, with 12 bases spanning the gap. CDR3 sequence (DNA): TGTGCCAGCAGTTACTTAGGGGGGGAGTACACTGAAGCTTTCTTT. Amino acid sequence: CASSYLGGEYTEAFF.

The chain has TRBV27 and TRBJ2-5, with D perhaps matching TRBD2 (6 bases). Trimming pared 3 bases from V and 1 base from J, leaving 12 bases between. This CDR3 comprises 15 residues. CDR1 and CDR2 (germline): MNHEY, SMNVEV (reference sequence). The CDR3 sequence is CASSFVGLSQETQYF. In DNA form, the CDR3 reads TGTGCCAGCAGTTTCGTGGGACTCTCCCAAGAGACCCAGTACTTC.

In its sample, this clone was seen once. Other DNA sequences in the sample encode the same CDR3. The rearrangement links TRBV30 to TRBJ2-7; tentative D call: TRBD2 (6 bases). The CDR3 length is 14 residues. Germline V gene lookup returns CDR1 GTSNPN and CDR2 SVGIG (reference sequence). Trimming cost V 0 bases and J 3 bases, with 12 bases left between them. This CDR3 is CAWSVGTGNYEQYF. The DNA of the CDR3 is TGTGCCTGGAGTGTAGGGACTGGGAACTACGAGCAGTACTTC.

V is TRBV13 and J is TRBJ2-1; D uncertain. Deletions cut 0 bases from V and 4 bases from J, with 4 bases between. The germline gives CDR1 PRHDT, CDR2 FYEKMQ (reference sequence). The CDR3 is 13 amino acids. The CDR3 loop reads CASSLGVYNEQFF. The DNA for the CDR3 is TGTGCCAGCAGCTTAGGGGTTTACAATGAGCAGTTCTTC.

This sequence joins TRBV7-8 and TRBJ2-7; D is perhaps TRBD2 (5 bases). Per germline, CDR1 SGHVS and CDR2 FQNEAQ. V was cut by 6 bases and J by 0 bases, with 9 bases left in between. This CDR3 region has 13 residues. This CDR3 reads CASRRDYSYEQYF. As DNA, the CDR3 is TGTGCCAGCAGGAGGGATTACTCCTACGAGCAGTACTTC.

The CDR3 nucleotides are TGTGCCAGTAGCTCTAGCGGGGGGAGCTCCTACGAGCAGTACTTC. Encoded protein: CASSSSGGSSYEQYF. The rearrangement uses TRBV19 and TRBJ2-7, with 11 bases lining up with TRBD2. In germline, CDR1 is LNHDA, CDR2 SQIVND (reference sequence). J gave up 0 bases and V 6 bases, and 4 bases lay outside the gene matches. The CDR3 is 15 residues long.

The chain joins TRBV2 to TRBJ2-3; weak D call: TRBD1 (6 bases). Trimming removed 8 bases at V and 2 bases at J, with 23 bases between. The CDR3 is made up of 17 amino acids. Germline V gene sequence: CDR1 SNHLY, CDR2 FYNNEI. CDR3 DNA sequence: TGTGCCAGCGGGCAGGGGAATTTGGTTATGGTCACAGATACGCAGTATTTT. Its translation is CASGQGNLVMVTDTQYF.

The chain has TRBV6-5 and TRBJ2-1, with D possibly matching TRBD2 (6 bases). The V gene's germline CDR1 is MNHEY and CDR2 SVGAGI. V gave up 2 bases and J gave up 5 bases, with 10 bases separating them. This CDR3 region has 14 residues. CDR3 amino acids: CASSYTSPHNEQFF. CDR3 sequence (DNA): TGTGCCAGCAGTTACACTAGCCCTCACAATGAGCAGTTCTTC.

This sequence joins TRBV7-6 and TRBJ1-1, with D hard to call. V was cut by 1 base and J by 1 base, with 4 bases left in between. Looked up from germline, CDR1 is SGHVS and CDR2 is FNYEAQ. The length of the CDR3 is 13 residues. CDR3 residues: CASSLDRNTEAFF. The CDR3 DNA sequence: TGTGCCAGCAGCTTAGACCGGAACACTGAAGCTTTCTTT. The whole variable domain, remainder taken from reference TRBV7-6 and TRBJ1-1, is GAGVSQSPRYKVTKRGQDVALRCDPISGHVSLYWYRQALGQGPEFLTYFNYEAQQDKSGLPNDRFSAERPEGSISTLTIQRTEQRDSAMYRCASSLDRNTEAFFGQGTRLTVV.

This chain joins TRBV4-1 and TRBJ2-7; D possibly corresponds to TRBD2 (5 bases). V lost 1 base and J lost 3, with 19 bases in between. The CDR3 consists of 17 residues. CDR1 and CDR2 (germline): MGHRA, YSYEKL. CDR3 DNA sequence: TGCGCCAGCAGCCAAGGGAATCTGGGAGCCTTGCGCTACGAGCAGTACTTC. Translating gives CASSQGNLGALRYEQYF.

This clone occurred a few times. The genes are TRBV27 and TRBJ2-1, with TRBD2 as a possible D gene (6 bases). Germline V gene sequence: CDR1 MNHEY, CDR2 SMNVEV (reference sequence). The V end lost 4 bases, the J end lost 4 bases, and 11 bases lay between the germline ends. This CDR3 is 14 amino acids long. The CDR3 coding sequence is TGTGCCAGCAGTTACGGGACTCTTTACAATGAGCAGTTCTTC. It encodes CASSYGTLYNEQFF.

This clone was seen a few times. The chain carries TRBV7-3 and TRBJ2-2, with D maybe TRBD1 (6 bases). The CDR3 length is 12 residues. CDR1 and CDR2 (germline): SGHTA, FQGTGA. V lost 5 bases to trimming and J lost 13 bases, with 14 bases between them. In DNA form, the CDR3 reads TGTGCCAGCAGCGGGACAACAGGATTGCTGTTTTTT. Protein product: CASSGTTGLLFF.

The chain is built from TRBV28 and TRBJ2-1; 9 bases line up with TRBD2. The CDR3 is made up of 15 amino acids. Per germline, CDR1 MDHEN and CDR2 SYDVKM. V lost 3 bases to trimming and J lost 4 bases; unmatched junction nucleotides: 4. CDR3 DNA: TGTGCCAGCAGTTTCGGGACTAGCAGATACAATGAGCAGTTCTTC. This gives the protein CASSFGTSRYNEQFF.

The DNA of the CDR3 is TGCGCCAGCAGCTTGATGGACAGCACCGGGGAGCTGTTTTTT. It is translated as CASSLMDSTGELFF. This chain uses TRBV5-1 with TRBJ2-2; TRBD1 might be the D (6 bases). Per the germline V gene, CDR1 is SGHRS and CDR2 is YFSETQ. Trimming took 1 base from V and 4 from J, leaving 8 bases between them. This CDR3 comprises 14 residues.

This clone was seen a handful of times. As DNA, the CDR3 is TGCGCCAGCAGCCAAACGAGCGGGAGGTTTAATGAGCAGTTCTTC. This sequence encodes CASSQTSGRFNEQFF. The chain uses TRBV4-3 and TRBJ2-1, with 9 bases that match TRBD2. CDR1 and CDR2 from the germline V gene are LGHNA and YSLEER. This CDR3 region has 15 residues. The V segment lost 2 bases and the J segment 7 bases; nucleotides outside the gene matches: 6.

This clone has only one observation. The gene calls are TRBV5-1 and TRBJ2-2; 10 nucleotides match TRBD2. CDR3 length equals 16 residues. Losses at the gene ends were 0 bases for V and 4 bases for J; bases not matched to a gene: 3. Germline CDR1 and CDR2: SGHRS and YFSETQ. CDR3 amino acids: CASSLAASGSTGELFF. CDR3 nucleotides: TGCGCCAGCAGCTTGGCAGCTAGCGGGAGCACCGGGGAGCTGTTTTTT.

V usage is TRBV30 and J usage is TRBJ2-1; 9 bases are a match to TRBD2. Losses at the gene ends were 4 bases for V and 8 bases for J; bases not matched to a gene: 9. Germline V gene data show CDR1 as GTSNPN and CDR2 as SVGIG (reference sequence). The length of the CDR3 is 14 residues. CDR3 coding DNA: TGTGCCTGGAACGGGTTAGCGGGAGCAGATGAGCAGTTCTTC. Its translation: CAWNGLAGADEQFF.

CDR3 in amino acids: CASSFHLSDRDRSSGNTIYF. Written as DNA, the CDR3 is TGTGCCAGCAGCTTTCACCTTTCGGACAGGGATCGTTCTTCTGGAAACACCATATATTTT. This chain connects TRBV5-4 to TRBJ1-3, with 8 nucleotides matching TRBD1. The CDR3 extends over 20 amino acids. CDR1 and CDR2 from the germline V gene are SGHNT and YYREEE (reference sequence). After removal of 2 bases from V and 1 base from J, the junction contained 17 bases not matched to a gene.

The rearrangement joins TRBV27 to TRBJ1-2; 9 bases are shared with TRBD1. The V gene end was trimmed by 3 bases and the J gene end by 6 bases; junction bases not matched to a gene: 2. This CDR3 is 13 amino acids long. The germline gives CDR1 MNHEY, CDR2 SMNVEV (reference sequence). CDR3 sequence: CASSFTGGNGYTF. The CDR3, as DNA: TGTGCCAGCAGTTTCACAGGGGGCAATGGCTACACCTTC.

The chain joins TRBV14 to TRBJ2-2; TRBD2 might be the D (7 bases). The length of the CDR3 is 16 residues. The V gene's germline CDR1 is SGHDN and CDR2 FVKESK. V was trimmed by 4 bases and J by 3 bases, leaving 15 bases between them. CDR3: CASSRWEGGYTGELFF. Here the CDR3 DNA reads TGTGCCAGCAGCCGCTGGGAGGGGGGCTACACCGGGGAGCTGTTTTTT. Based on the CDR3 plus reference TRBV14 and TRBJ2-2, the full variable domain is EAGVTQFPSHSVIEKGQTVTLRCDPISGHDNLYWYRRVMGKEIKFLLHFVKESKQDESGMPNNRFLAERTGGTYSTLKVQPAELEDSGVYFCASSRWEGGYTGELFFGEGSRLTVL.

This clone was counted once. The genes are TRBV2 and TRBJ1-1, with TRBD1 identical over 12 bases. Germline V gives CDR1 SNHLY, CDR2 FYNNEI. This CDR3 spans 19 amino acids. J gave up 4 bases and V 6 bases, and 18 bases lay outside the gene matches. The CDR3 protein is CASRSAWDRGPGNSTEAFF. DNA for the CDR3: TGTGCCAGCAGGAGCGCTTGGGACAGGGGGCCTGGAAATAGCACTGAAGCTTTCTTT.

The CDR3 DNA is TGTGCCAGCAGCTCACGACAGGGGGCCACGGGTGAGCAGTTCTTC. Translated: CASSSRQGATGEQFF. This chain joins TRBV7-6 and TRBJ2-1, with TRBD1 matching over 10 bases. With 4 bases clipped from V and 9 bases from J, the junction kept 9 bases outside the gene matches. The CDR3 totals 15 residues. The germline V gene encodes CDR1 SGHVS and CDR2 FNYEAQ.

V usage is TRBV27 and J usage is TRBJ2-1; D is perhaps TRBD1 or TRBD2 (5 bases each). Germline V gene lookup returns CDR1 MNHEY and CDR2 SMNVEV (reference sequence). The CDR3 has 13 amino acids. Between the trimmed V and J ends, which lost 4 bases and 6 bases, there was a span of 10 bases. CDR3: CASSWGEGNEQFF. The CDR3 bases are TGTGCCAGCAGTTGGGGCGAGGGCAATGAGCAGTTCTTC.